This T cell receptor beta chain was sequenced during a study of technical replicates of blood from a few donors. Assay: immunoSEQ multiplex PCR; the TCRdb copy retains only in-frame clones and omits some. The table lists 75,000 to 90,000 clones, approximately 93% of them singletons, with around 0.4% in the top ten. This CDR3 has 14 amino acids. CDR1 and CDR2 (germline): SGHTA, FQGNSA. Trimming left V 7 bases short and J 4 bases short, with 16 bases between. Sequenced material: T cells isolated from PBMCs. This TCR was sampled from a human donor in good health. V usage is TRBV7-2 and J usage is TRBJ1-2; maybe TRBD1 (6 bases). The CDR3: CASTLDRISYGYTF. In nucleotides, the CDR3 is TGTGCCAGCACCCTCGACAGGATCAGCTATGGCTACACCTTC.